Listed below are T cell receptor beta chains from one sample, sequenced in a study of Ad26.COV2.S vaccination and SARS-CoV-2 variants. Method: immunoSEQ multiplex PCR; TCRdb's copy keeps in-frame clones and lacks some. This table holds 510,000 or so clones, approximately 88% found once. The sample here was peripheral blood, taken in a trial of Ad26.COV2.S vaccine versus placebo. These receptors all stem from a person between 18 and 59 years old who received the Ad26.COV2.S COVID-19 vaccine or a placebo. The CDR3 runs from the conserved cysteine through the conserved F or W. The D gene is left open where the match is weak. Clone size, where shown, is once, few, many, or a class for clones that have expanded.

size: few; V: TRBV5-4; D: NA; J: TRBJ2-7; DNA: TGTGCCAGCAGCTTGCCGGGTGGCTACGAGCAGTACTTC; CDR3: CASSLPGGYEQYF
size: NA; V: TRBV5-1; D: NA; J: TRBJ2-5; DNA: TGCGCCAGCCACGAACCTACAGGGTCTGGTCAAGAGACCCAGTACTTC; CDR3: CASHEPTGSGQETQYF
size: NA; V: TRBV6-5; D: NA; J: TRBJ2-2; DNA: TGTGCCAGCAGTTCCCGGGGCGGGGAGCTGTTTTTT; CDR3: CASSSRGGELFF
size: NA; V: TRBV19; D: TRBD1; J: TRBJ1-1; DNA: TGTGCCAGTAGTCTGACAGGGAAGCCCTCGGAAGCTTTCTTT; CDR3: CASSLTGKPSEAFF
size: NA; V: TRBV7-2; D: TRBD2; J: TRBJ2-2; DNA: TGTGCCAGCAGTAATAGCGGGAGGCCCACCCCCGGGGAGCTGTTTTTT; CDR3: CASSNSGRPTPGELFF
size: once; V: TRBV7-2; D: TRBD1; J: TRBJ2-7; DNA: TGTGCCAGCAGCTTAAGCAGGGGGCGGCAGTACTTC; CDR3: CASSLSRGRQYF
size: NA; V: TRBV4-3; D: NA; J: TRBJ2-3; DNA: TGCGCCAGCAGCCAAGAGGCCCAGGGTGCGCAGTATTTT; CDR3: CASSQEAQGAQYF
size: NA; V: TRBV4-3; D: TRBD2; J: TRBJ2-7; DNA: TGCGCCAGCAGCCAAACCGCCGGGACTAGCGTCTACGAGCAGTACTTC; CDR3: CASSQTAGTSVYEQYF
size: NA; V: TRBV5-1; D: TRBD2; J: TRBJ2-6; DNA: TGCGCCAGCACCTTGGGGGGGGCTGGGGCCAACGTCCTGACTTTC; CDR3: CASTLGGAGANVLTF
size: NA; V: TRBV15; D: NA; J: TRBJ2-3; DNA: TGTGCCACCAGCACCGGGACTCCGAACACAGATACGCAGTATTTT; CDR3: CATSTGTPNTDTQYF
size: NA; V: TRBV6-1; D: NA; J: TRBJ2-7; DNA: TGTGCCAGCAGTGAGGAGGGTACAGGGTTAACCTACGAGCAGTACTTC; CDR3: CASSEEGTGLTYEQYF
size: NA; V: TRBV14; D: NA; J: TRBJ2-6; DNA: TGTGCCAGCAGACAAGGGGGCTCTGGGGCCAACGTCCTGACTTTC; CDR3: CASRQGGSGANVLTF
size: NA; V: TRBV2; D: NA; J: TRBJ2-3; DNA: TGTGCCAGCAGTGAAGTCGGAGATCCCACAGATACGCAGTATTTT; CDR3: CASSEVGDPTDTQYF
size: NA; V: TRBV28; D: NA; J: TRBJ1-2; DNA: TGTGCCAGCAGGAGGGGGAGTAACTATGGCTACACCTTC; CDR3: CASRRGSNYGYTF
size: NA; V: TRBV27; D: TRBD2; J: TRBJ2-7; DNA: TGTGCCAGCAGTTTAATGGCTAGCGGCGAGCAGTACTTC; CDR3: CASSLMASGEQYF
size: NA; V: TRBV19; D: NA; J: TRBJ1-6; DNA: TGTGCCAGTGGGATGAGGGGAGGAAGTTCACCCCTCCACTTT; CDR3: CASGMRGGSSPLHF
size: NA; V: TRBV5-1; D: NA; J: TRBJ1-4; DNA: TGCGCCAGCAGCTTGGCTCCGGCAGGGAGGGATGAAAAACTGTTTTTT; CDR3: CASSLAPAGRDEKLFF
size: NA; V: TRBV4-3; D: TRBD1; J: TRBJ1-2; DNA: TGCGCCAGCAGCCGGGCTCAGACAGGGGCTACCAACTATGGCTACACCTTC; CDR3: CASSRAQTGATNYGYTF
size: NA; V: TRBV6-6; D: TRBD2; J: TRBJ2-1; DNA: TGTGCCAGCAACATCCGGGGGCTAGCGGGCGTTGAGCAGTTCTTC; CDR3: CASNIRGLAGVEQFF
size: NA; V: TRBV18; D: TRBD1; J: TRBJ1-1; DNA: TGTGCCAGCTTGGACAGGAGGACTGAAGCTTTCTTT; CDR3: CASLDRRTEAFF
size: NA; V: TRBV7-2; D: NA; J: TRBJ2-1; DNA: TGTGCCAGCAGCCTCCGACTCCCCCACAATGAGCAGTTCTTC; CDR3: CASSLRLPHNEQFF
size: NA; V: TRBV5-1; D: NA; J: TRBJ1-1; DNA: TGCGCCAGCAGCTTGGTTGGAGGGGTGGGGCCCTCGGTCGCTTTCTTT; CDR3: CASSLVGGVGPSVAFF
size: NA; V: TRBV29-1; D: TRBD1; J: TRBJ2-1; DNA: TGCAGCGTTGTTGACGGGACAGGGACTTATGAGCAGTTCTTC; CDR3: CSVVDGTGTYEQFF
size: NA; V: TRBV9; D: NA; J: TRBJ2-1; DNA: TGTGCCAGCGCCGTTGGGCCCTACAATGAGCAGTTCTTC; CDR3: CASAVGPYNEQFF
size: NA; V: TRBV10-3; D: NA; J: TRBJ1-2; DNA: TGTGCCATCGGTTTGGCACGGGACGGCTACACCTTC; CDR3: CAIGLARDGYTF
size: NA; V: TRBV6-5; D: NA; J: TRBJ1-1; DNA: TGTGCCAGCAGCAATGCGGGGGGCAGAACTGAAGCTTTCTTT; CDR3: CASSNAGGRTEAFF
size: once; V: TRBV3-1/TRBV3-2; D: NA; J: TRBJ1-3; DNA: TGTGCCAGCAGCCACTCGGTGACAGGAGGTTTAAGTGGAAACACCATATATTTT; CDR3: CASSHSVTGGLSGNTIYF
size: NA; V: TRBV27; D: NA; J: TRBJ2-6; DNA: TGTGCCAGCAGACTCTCTGGGGCCAACGTCCTGACTTTC; CDR3: CASRLSGANVLTF
size: NA; V: TRBV19; D: NA; J: TRBJ1-1; DNA: TGTGCCAGTCAAGGTTTCAACACTGAAGCTTTCTTT; CDR3: CASQGFNTEAFF
size: NA; V: TRBV28; D: TRBD2; J: TRBJ2-5; DNA: TGTGCCAGCAGTTTGGGACTAGCGGGAGAGAGACAAGAGACCCAGTACTTC; CDR3: CASSLGLAGERQETQYF
size: NA; V: TRBV21-1; D: NA; J: TRBJ2-7; DNA: TGTGCCAGCAGCAAACCCCCGGAGAGAGACGAGCAGTACTTC; CDR3: CASSKPPERDEQYF
size: NA; V: TRBV7-2; D: NA; J: TRBJ1-3; DNA: TGTGCCAGCAGCCAGACAGGCTCTGGAAACACCATATATTTT; CDR3: CASSQTGSGNTIYF
size: NA; V: TRBV4-2; D: TRBD1; J: TRBJ2-3; DNA: TGTGCCAGCAGCCAAGACTCCCGGGACAGGGTCACAGATACGCAGTATTTT; CDR3: CASSQDSRDRVTDTQYF
size: NA; V: TRBV6-2/TRBV6-3; D: TRBD2; J: TRBJ2-7; DNA: TGTGCCAGCAGTTATTTTGGCGGGAGAGGAAACGAGCAGTACTTC; CDR3: CASSYFGGRGNEQYF
size: NA; V: TRBV5-6; D: NA; J: TRBJ2-2; DNA: TGTGCCAGCAGCTTAAGTCTTTGGGTGTTACACGGGGAGCTGTTTTTT; CDR3: CASSLSLWVLHGELFF
size: NA; V: TRBV24-1; D: TRBD1; J: TRBJ2-3; DNA: TGTGCCACCAGTGTTCCGGGACAGGGGGTCACAGATACGCAGTATTTT; CDR3: CATSVPGQGVTDTQYF
size: NA; V: TRBV15; D: NA; J: TRBJ1-5; DNA: TGTGCCACCAGTTTCGCCGATCAGCCCCAGCATTTT; CDR3: CATSFADQPQHF
size: NA; V: TRBV19; D: TRBD2; J: TRBJ2-5; DNA: TGTGCCAGTAGTAGGGGGGGTTTTGGCCAAGAGACCCAGTACTTC; CDR3: CASSRGGFGQETQYF
size: NA; V: TRBV5-1; D: NA; J: TRBJ2-6; DNA: TGCGCCAGCAGCGGAGGATCTGGGGCCAACGTCCTGACTTTC; CDR3: CASSGGSGANVLTF
size: NA; V: TRBV18; D: TRBD1; J: TRBJ2-7; DNA: TGTGCCAGCTCACTCGGACAGGGTGCCAACGAGCAGTACTTC; CDR3: CASSLGQGANEQYF
size: NA; V: TRBV28; D: NA; J: TRBJ1-2; DNA: TGTGCCAGCGGGACTGGCTATGGCTACACCTTC; CDR3: CASGTGYGYTF
size: NA; V: TRBV6-2/TRBV6-3; D: NA; J: TRBJ1-6; DNA: TGTGCCAGCAGTTACAGGCCCGGAGGAACTCTAAATTCACCCCTCCACTTT; CDR3: CASSYRPGGTLNSPLHF
size: NA; V: TRBV7-9; D: NA; J: TRBJ2-7; DNA: TGTGCCAGCAGCTTAGACCTTTTAGGAGGCGAGCAGTACTTC; CDR3: CASSLDLLGGEQYF
size: NA; V: TRBV7-9; D: TRBD1; J: TRBJ1-5; DNA: TGTGCCAGCAGCCCCGGGACAGGGGGCAATCAGCCCCAGCATTTT; CDR3: CASSPGTGGNQPQHF
size: NA; V: TRBV19; D: TRBD2; J: TRBJ2-3; DNA: TGTGCCAGTAGAGGTTATGGTACTAGCGGGCGCACAGATACGCAGTATTTT; CDR3: CASRGYGTSGRTDTQYF
size: NA; V: TRBV7-2; D: TRBD1; J: TRBJ2-1; DNA: TGTGCCAGCAGCTTATGGGTTAGCAGGGGGCGCCAAAATGAGCAGTTCTTC; CDR3: CASSLWVSRGRQNEQFF
size: NA; V: TRBV5-4; D: NA; J: TRBJ2-5; DNA: TGTGCCAGCAGCAGGGAACTGAAGGAGACCCAGTACTTC; CDR3: CASSRELKETQYF
size: NA; V: TRBV5-6; D: TRBD1; J: TRBJ2-7; DNA: TGTGCCAGCAGCTTCCGGCAGGGGGCATTTTACGAGCAGTACTTC; CDR3: CASSFRQGAFYEQYF
size: once; V: TRBV5-4; D: TRBD1; J: TRBJ2-1; DNA: TGTGCCAGCTTCTCTCTCGCCGGGACAGCCTACAATGAGCAGTTCTTC; CDR3: CASFSLAGTAYNEQFF
size: NA; V: TRBV15; D: NA; J: TRBJ1-1; DNA: TGTGCCACCAGCAGAAGTCGCGGGGACACTGAAGCTTTCTTT; CDR3: CATSRSRGDTEAFF
size: once; V: TRBV2; D: NA; J: TRBJ2-1; DNA: TGTGCCAGCAGTGACGGGGACTTAGTTAGGGGCAATGAGCAGTTCTTC; CDR3: CASSDGDLVRGNEQFF